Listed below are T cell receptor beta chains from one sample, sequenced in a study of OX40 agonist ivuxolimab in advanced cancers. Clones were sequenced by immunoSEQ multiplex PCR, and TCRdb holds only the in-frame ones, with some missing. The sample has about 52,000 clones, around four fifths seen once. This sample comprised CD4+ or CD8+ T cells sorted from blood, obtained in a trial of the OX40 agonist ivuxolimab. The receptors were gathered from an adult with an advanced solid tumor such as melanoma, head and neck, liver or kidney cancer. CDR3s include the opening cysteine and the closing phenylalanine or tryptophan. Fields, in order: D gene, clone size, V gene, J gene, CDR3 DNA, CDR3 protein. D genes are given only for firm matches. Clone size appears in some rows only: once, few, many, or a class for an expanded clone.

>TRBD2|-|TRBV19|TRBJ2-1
TGTGCCAGTACCGGGACTAGCGTTTTGAATGAGCAGTTCTTC
CASTGTSVLNEQFF
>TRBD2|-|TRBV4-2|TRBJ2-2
TGTGCCAGCAGCCAAGACGTACTAGCGGGCACCGGGGAGCTGTTTTTT
CASSQDVLAGTGELFF
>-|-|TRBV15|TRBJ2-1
TGTGCCACCAGCAGAGAGGCAGCCTCCTACAATGAGCAGTTCTTC
CATSREAASYNEQFF
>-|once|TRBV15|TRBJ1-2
TGTGCCACCAGCAGAGCAGAGGACAACTTTTTTAACTATGGCTACACCTTC
CATSRAEDNFFNYGYTF
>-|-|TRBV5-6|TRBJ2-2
TGTGCCAGCAGCTCCCTACAGGGCGGCGGGGAGCTGTTTTTT
CASSSLQGGGELFF
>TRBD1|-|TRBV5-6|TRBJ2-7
TGTGCCAGCAGCCGCGGGACAGGGACCTACGAGCAGTACTTC
CASSRGTGTYEQYF
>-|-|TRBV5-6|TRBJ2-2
TGTGCCAGCAGCTGGGCACAGGGAGGGAGCACCGGGGAGCTGTTTTTT
CASSWAQGGSTGELFF
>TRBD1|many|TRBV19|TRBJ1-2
TGTGCCAGTAGTGTGGGACAGGGGGGCTATGGCTACACCTTC
CASSVGQGGYGYTF
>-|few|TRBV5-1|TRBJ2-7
TGCGCCAGCCTATATGGGGGCTACGAGCAGTACTTC
CASLYGGYEQYF
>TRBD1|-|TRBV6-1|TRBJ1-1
TGTGCAGGCGGGACAGGGGGAAACACTGAAGCTTTCTTT
CAGGTGGNTEAFF
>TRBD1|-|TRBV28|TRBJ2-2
TGTGCCAGCAGTTCCCCGGGACAGGGGGCTTCGAACACCGGGGAGCTGTTTTTT
CASSSPGQGASNTGELFF
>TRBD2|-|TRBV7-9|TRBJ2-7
TGTGCCAGCAGCGGCCGTTCTAGCGGGACCTACGAGCAGTACTTC
CASSGRSSGTYEQYF
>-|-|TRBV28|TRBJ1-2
TGTGCCAGCAGTCTTACAGGGTGGCGGGATGGCTACACCTTC
CASSLTGWRDGYTF
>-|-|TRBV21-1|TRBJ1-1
TGTGCCAGCAGCAAAGAGGGCAGGGGGAACACTGAAGCTTTCTTT
CASSKEGRGNTEAFF
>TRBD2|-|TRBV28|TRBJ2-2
TGTGCCAGCAGCTTAGCGGGAGGTACCGGGGAGCTGTTTTTT
CASSLAGGTGELFF
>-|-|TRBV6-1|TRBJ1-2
TGTGCCAGCAGTGAAGTAACGGGCTATGGCTACACCTTC
CASSEVTGYGYTF
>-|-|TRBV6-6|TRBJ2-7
TGTGCCAGCAGTTTCAACCCAACATCCTACGAGCAGTACTTC
CASSFNPTSYEQYF
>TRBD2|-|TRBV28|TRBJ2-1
TGTGCCAGCAGTTTACCGCTAGCGGGAGGCGGGAATGAGCAGTTCTTC
CASSLPLAGGGNEQFF
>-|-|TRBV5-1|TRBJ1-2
TGCGCCAGCAGCTTGTCTCCCGAAATAGTCTATGGCTACACCTTC
CASSLSPEIVYGYTF
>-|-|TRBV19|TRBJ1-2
TGTGCCAGTAGTATAACCCTGGCGAATCACTATGGCTACACCTTC
CASSITLANHYGYTF
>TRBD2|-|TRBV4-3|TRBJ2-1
TGCGCCAGCAGCCCGGGACTAGCGGGAGGGGGCAATGAGCAGTTCTTC
CASSPGLAGGGNEQFF
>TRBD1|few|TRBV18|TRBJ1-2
TGTGCCAGCTCTCGTCAGGGGGACTATGGCTACACCTTC
CASSRQGDYGYTF
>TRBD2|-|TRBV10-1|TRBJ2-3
TGCGCCAGCAGTGTTGGCGGGGGGGCGAGCGATACGCAGTATTTT
CASSVGGGASDTQYF
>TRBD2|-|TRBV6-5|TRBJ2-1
TGTGCCAGCAGTGTCAGCGGGAGACCCTACAATGAGCAGTTCTTC
CASSVSGRPYNEQFF
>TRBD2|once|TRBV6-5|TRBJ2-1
TGTGCCAGCAGTTACGGGACTAGCGGGAGGCCTGAGCAGTTCTTC
CASSYGTSGRPEQFF
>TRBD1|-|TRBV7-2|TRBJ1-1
TGTGCCAGCACCCGACAGGGGGCTTACACTGAAGCTTTCTTT
CASTRQGAYTEAFF
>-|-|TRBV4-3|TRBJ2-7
TGCGCCAGCAGCCAAGATGCGGGACCTTGGGAGCAGTACTTC
CASSQDAGPWEQYF
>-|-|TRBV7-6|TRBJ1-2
TGTGCCAGCAGCCCGAATTCCTACTATGGCTACACCTTC
CASSPNSYYGYTF